Listed below are T cell receptor beta chains from one sample, sequenced in a study of CXCR3-negative and CXCR3-positive naive CD8 T cells. No DNA is given; TCRdb re-called the 5' RACE reads and lists each CDR3 protein once. The specimen's table records tens of thousands of distinct CDR3 sequences. Material: naive CXCR3- CD8+ T cells from blood. The receptors originated from a human donor in good health. Some clones in this sample may be carry-over from other donors' samples. Each CDR3 is given with its conserved first and last residue. Fields, in order: clone size, V gene, J gene, CDR3 protein. Clone size is not always given. Where it is, it says once, few, many or a class for expanded clones.

abundance: NA; v_gene: TRBV29-1; j_gene: TRBJ2-5; CDR3aa: CSVGGNQETQYF
abundance: NA; v_gene: TRBV9; j_gene: TRBJ2-2; CDR3aa: CASRGTSGNTGELFF
abundance: NA; v_gene: TRBV12-3/TRBV12-4; j_gene: TRBJ2-7; CDR3aa: CASRLAGGTTYEQYF
abundance: NA; v_gene: TRBV19; j_gene: TRBJ2-3; CDR3aa: CASSPGTSGELTDTQYF
abundance: NA; v_gene: TRBV6-6; j_gene: TRBJ2-1; CDR3aa: CASRPQGGHEQFF
abundance: NA; v_gene: TRBV20-1; j_gene: TRBJ2-1; CDR3aa: CSARKTSGGDNEQFF
abundance: NA; v_gene: TRBV29-1; j_gene: TRBJ2-1; CDR3aa: CSVATPISYNEQFF
abundance: medium-sized; v_gene: TRBV20-1; j_gene: TRBJ1-2; CDR3aa: CSARGPWNHLGGYTF
abundance: NA; v_gene: TRBV13; j_gene: TRBJ2-7; CDR3aa: CASSLAGGGHEQYF
abundance: NA; v_gene: TRBV28; j_gene: TRBJ1-2; CDR3aa: CASSYGRGSLGYTF
abundance: NA; v_gene: TRBV4-1; j_gene: TRBJ1-5; CDR3aa: CASSQEDRDNQPQHF
abundance: NA; v_gene: TRBV7-9; j_gene: TRBJ2-1; CDR3aa: CASSLGSLGKYNEQFF
abundance: NA; v_gene: TRBV5-1; j_gene: TRBJ1-1; CDR3aa: CASSLFRNTEAFF
abundance: NA; v_gene: TRBV12-3/TRBV12-4; j_gene: TRBJ2-7; CDR3aa: CASSFSTSYEQYF
abundance: NA; v_gene: TRBV12-3/TRBV12-4; j_gene: TRBJ2-1; CDR3aa: CASSLGLAGRNEQSF
abundance: NA; v_gene: TRBV6-5; j_gene: TRBJ2-2; CDR3aa: CASTQGDADTGELFF
abundance: NA; v_gene: TRBV20-1; j_gene: TRBJ2-7; CDR3aa: CSAWDRGLSYEQYF
abundance: NA; v_gene: TRBV20-1; j_gene: TRBJ2-1; CDR3aa: CSAVGKLALFNEQFF
abundance: NA; v_gene: TRBV4-2; j_gene: TRBJ2-3; CDR3aa: CASSQARGDTQYF
abundance: NA; v_gene: TRBV20-1; j_gene: TRBJ2-3; CDR3aa: CSARHRGRTDTQYF
abundance: NA; v_gene: TRBV7-3; j_gene: TRBJ1-1; CDR3aa: CASSAATGTEAFF
abundance: NA; v_gene: TRBV20-1; j_gene: TRBJ2-3; CDR3aa: CSARWASGGARPTTDTQYF
abundance: NA; v_gene: TRBV28; j_gene: TRBJ2-1; CDR3aa: CASSLWGQGGYNEQFF
abundance: NA; v_gene: TRBV24-1; j_gene: TRBJ2-3; CDR3aa: CATSDPRTEDTQYF
abundance: NA; v_gene: TRBV9; j_gene: TRBJ2-7; CDR3aa: CASSSDSNLPHEQYF
abundance: NA; v_gene: TRBV20-1; j_gene: TRBJ2-5; CDR3aa: CSAKIPLLAYQETQYF
abundance: NA; v_gene: TRBV28; j_gene: TRBJ1-1; CDR3aa: CASRISTGAVTEAFF
abundance: NA; v_gene: TRBV18; j_gene: TRBJ2-7; CDR3aa: CASSPPLAGSSYEQYF
abundance: NA; v_gene: TRBV13; j_gene: TRBJ2-1; CDR3aa: CASSLTPFEQFF
abundance: NA; v_gene: TRBV27; j_gene: TRBJ2-5; CDR3aa: CASSRGTSPVGETQYF
abundance: NA; v_gene: TRBV29-1; j_gene: TRBJ1-1; CDR3aa: CSVLDARGQNTEAFF
abundance: NA; v_gene: TRBV28; j_gene: TRBJ2-5; CDR3aa: CASSLGTSSAETQYF
abundance: NA; v_gene: TRBV3-1; j_gene: TRBJ2-1; CDR3aa: CASSQVRGLRGNEQFF
abundance: NA; v_gene: TRBV18; j_gene: TRBJ1-1; CDR3aa: CASSAGVYSTEAFF
abundance: NA; v_gene: TRBV2; j_gene: TRBJ2-3; CDR3aa: CASRGPPGFDTQYF
abundance: NA; v_gene: TRBV29-1; j_gene: TRBJ2-7; CDR3aa: CSVTAGAPVEQYF
abundance: NA; v_gene: TRBV11-3; j_gene: TRBJ2-1; CDR3aa: CASSLMLAGGQNEQFF
abundance: NA; v_gene: TRBV27; j_gene: TRBJ2-7; CDR3aa: CASSFGPAPSGETHF
abundance: NA; v_gene: TRBV9; j_gene: TRBJ2-2; CDR3aa: CASSVAEGSGDTGELFF
abundance: NA; v_gene: TRBV7-9; j_gene: TRBJ2-2; CDR3aa: CASSLEGLTTGELFF
abundance: NA; v_gene: TRBV11-3; j_gene: TRBJ2-5; CDR3aa: CASSSVIQQETQYF
abundance: NA; v_gene: TRBV5-1; j_gene: TRBJ2-2; CDR3aa: CASSTYNTGELFF
abundance: NA; v_gene: TRBV20-1; j_gene: TRBJ1-1; CDR3aa: CSASLGDTEAFF
abundance: NA; v_gene: TRBV5-6; j_gene: TRBJ1-1; CDR3aa: CASSHSQEGSEAFF
abundance: NA; v_gene: TRBV27; j_gene: TRBJ1-6; CDR3aa: CASAPVKVHSPLHF
abundance: NA; v_gene: TRBV27; j_gene: TRBJ1-1; CDR3aa: CASSLVDRENTEAFF
abundance: NA; v_gene: TRBV7-6; j_gene: TRBJ2-1; CDR3aa: CASSLGGTLNEQFF
abundance: NA; v_gene: TRBV28; j_gene: TRBJ1-5; CDR3aa: CASSSGTGGKPQHF
abundance: NA; v_gene: TRBV19; j_gene: TRBJ2-7; CDR3aa: CASSGGGVYEQYF
abundance: NA; v_gene: TRBV5-1; j_gene: TRBJ2-1; CDR3aa: CASSLGSGGHNEQFF
abundance: NA; v_gene: TRBV19; j_gene: TRBJ2-1; CDR3aa: CASRPAAASHNEQFF
abundance: NA; v_gene: TRBV4-3; j_gene: TRBJ2-7; CDR3aa: CASSQGIAYEQYF
abundance: NA; v_gene: TRBV3-1; j_gene: TRBJ2-5; CDR3aa: CASSQELAEETQYF
abundance: NA; v_gene: TRBV7-2; j_gene: TRBJ2-1; CDR3aa: CASSLEGSRYNEQFF
abundance: NA; v_gene: TRBV7-6; j_gene: TRBJ2-5; CDR3aa: CASSFSGGVENQYF